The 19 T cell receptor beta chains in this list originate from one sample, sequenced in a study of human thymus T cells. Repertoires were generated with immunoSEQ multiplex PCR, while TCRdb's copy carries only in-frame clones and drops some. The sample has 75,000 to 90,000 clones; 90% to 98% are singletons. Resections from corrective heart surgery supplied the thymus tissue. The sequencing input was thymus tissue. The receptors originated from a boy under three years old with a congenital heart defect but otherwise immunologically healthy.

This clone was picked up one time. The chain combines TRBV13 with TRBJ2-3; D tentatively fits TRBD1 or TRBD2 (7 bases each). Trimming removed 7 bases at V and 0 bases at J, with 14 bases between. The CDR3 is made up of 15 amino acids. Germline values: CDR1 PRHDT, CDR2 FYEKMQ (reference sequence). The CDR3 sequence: CASTPGGGSTDTQYF. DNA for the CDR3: TGTGCCAGCACCCCAGGGGGGGGAAGCACAGATACGCAGTATTTT.

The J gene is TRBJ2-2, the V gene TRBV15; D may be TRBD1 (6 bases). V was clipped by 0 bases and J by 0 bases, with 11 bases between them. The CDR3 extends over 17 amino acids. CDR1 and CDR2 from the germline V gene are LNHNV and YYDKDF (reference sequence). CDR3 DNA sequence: TGTGCCACCAGCAGAGAAAGGGACATCGCGAACACCGGGGAGCTGTTTTTT. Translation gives CATSRERDIANTGELFF.

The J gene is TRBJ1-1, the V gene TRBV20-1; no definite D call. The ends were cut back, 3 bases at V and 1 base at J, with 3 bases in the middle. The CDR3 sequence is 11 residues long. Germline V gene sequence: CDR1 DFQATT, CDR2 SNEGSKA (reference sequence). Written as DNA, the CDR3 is TGCAGTGCTAGGTGGAACACTGAAGCTTTCTTT. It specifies CSARWNTEAFF.

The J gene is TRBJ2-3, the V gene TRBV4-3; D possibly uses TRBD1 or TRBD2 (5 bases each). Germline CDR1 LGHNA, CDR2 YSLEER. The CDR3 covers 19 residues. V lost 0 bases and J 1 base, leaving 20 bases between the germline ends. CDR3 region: CASSQDPLGASRGTDTQYF. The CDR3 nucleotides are TGCGCCAGCAGCCAAGATCCTCTTGGGGCTAGCAGAGGCACAGATACGCAGTATTTT.

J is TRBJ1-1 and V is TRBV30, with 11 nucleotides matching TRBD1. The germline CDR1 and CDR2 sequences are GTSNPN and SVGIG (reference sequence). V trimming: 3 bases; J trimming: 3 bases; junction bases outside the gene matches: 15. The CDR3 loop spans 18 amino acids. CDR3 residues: CAWSGRHGTGGRHTEAFF. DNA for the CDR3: TGTGCCTGGAGCGGACGACATGGGACAGGGGGAAGGCACACTGAAGCTTTCTTT. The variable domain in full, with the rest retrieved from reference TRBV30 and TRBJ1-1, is SQTIHQWPATLVQPVGSPLSLECTVEGTSNPNLYWYRQAAGRGLQLLFYSVGIGQISSEVPQNLSASRPQDRQFILSSKKLLLSDSGFYLCAWSGRHGTGGRHTEAFFGQGTRLTVV.

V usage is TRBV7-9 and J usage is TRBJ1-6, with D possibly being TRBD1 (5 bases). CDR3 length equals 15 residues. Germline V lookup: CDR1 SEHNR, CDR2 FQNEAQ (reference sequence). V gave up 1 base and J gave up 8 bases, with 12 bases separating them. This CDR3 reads CASSLEGVEDSPLHF. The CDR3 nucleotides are TGTGCCAGCAGCTTAGAAGGGGTTGAGGATTCACCCCTCCACTTT.

The CDR3 DNA reads as TGCGCCAGCAGCCCTACTAGATCGCTTTACAATGAGCAGTTCTTC. Encoded protein: CASSPTRSLYNEQFF. The chain joins TRBV5-1 to TRBJ2-1; tentative D call: TRBD2 (5 bases). This CDR3 comprises 15 residues. V was pared by 4 bases and J by 4 bases, with 15 bases between. The germline CDR1 and CDR2 sequences are SGHRS and YFSETQ.

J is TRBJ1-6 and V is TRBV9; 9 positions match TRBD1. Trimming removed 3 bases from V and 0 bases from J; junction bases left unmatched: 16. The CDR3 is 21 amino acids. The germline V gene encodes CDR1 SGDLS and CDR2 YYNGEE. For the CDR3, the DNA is TGTGCCAGCAGCGCTACATCCATACCGGGACAGGGAAGCTCCTATAATTCACCCCTCCACTTT. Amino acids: CASSATSIPGQGSSYNSPLHF.

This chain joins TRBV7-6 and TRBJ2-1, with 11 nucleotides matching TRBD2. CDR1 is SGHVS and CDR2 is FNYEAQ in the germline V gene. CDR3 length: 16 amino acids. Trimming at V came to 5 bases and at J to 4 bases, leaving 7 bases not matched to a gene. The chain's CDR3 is CASSTLGLADYNEQFF. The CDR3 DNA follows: TGTGCCAGCAGCACGTTGGGACTAGCGGATTACAATGAGCAGTTCTTC.

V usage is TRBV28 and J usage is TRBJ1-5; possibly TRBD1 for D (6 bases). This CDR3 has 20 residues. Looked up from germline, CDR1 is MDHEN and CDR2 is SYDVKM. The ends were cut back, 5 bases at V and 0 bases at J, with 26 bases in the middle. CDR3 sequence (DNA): TGTGCCAGCAGTCCGTCTTATAAAACAGGGTTGGGGAATAGCAATCAGCCCCAGCATTTT. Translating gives CASSPSYKTGLGNSNQPQHF.

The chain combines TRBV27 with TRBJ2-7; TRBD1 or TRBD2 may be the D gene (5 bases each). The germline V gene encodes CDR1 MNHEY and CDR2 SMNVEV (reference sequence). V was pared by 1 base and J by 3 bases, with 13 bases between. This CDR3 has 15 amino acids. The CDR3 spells CASSLYWGKFYEQYF. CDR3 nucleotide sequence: TGTGCCAGCAGTTTATACTGGGGGAAGTTCTACGAGCAGTACTTC.

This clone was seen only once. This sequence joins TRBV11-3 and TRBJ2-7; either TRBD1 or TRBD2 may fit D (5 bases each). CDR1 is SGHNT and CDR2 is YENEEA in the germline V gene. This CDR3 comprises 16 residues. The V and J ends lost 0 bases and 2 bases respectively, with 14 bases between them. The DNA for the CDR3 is TGTGCCAGCAGCTTAGATCTGGGACCCTTTGCCTACGAGCAGTACTTC. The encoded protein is CASSLDLGPFAYEQYF.

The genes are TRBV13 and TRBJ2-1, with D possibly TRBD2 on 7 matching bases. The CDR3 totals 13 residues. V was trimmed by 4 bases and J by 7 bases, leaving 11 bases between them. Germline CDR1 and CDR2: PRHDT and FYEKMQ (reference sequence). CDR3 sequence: CASSSGGRNEQFF. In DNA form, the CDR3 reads TGTGCCAGCAGCTCGGGGGGCAGGAATGAGCAGTTCTTC.

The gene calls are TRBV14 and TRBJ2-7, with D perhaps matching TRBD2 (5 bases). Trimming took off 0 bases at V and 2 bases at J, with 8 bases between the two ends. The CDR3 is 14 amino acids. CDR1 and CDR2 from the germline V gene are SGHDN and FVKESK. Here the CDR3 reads CASSQDEGPYEQYF. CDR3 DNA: TGTGCCAGCAGCCAAGATGAGGGCCCCTACGAGCAGTACTTC.

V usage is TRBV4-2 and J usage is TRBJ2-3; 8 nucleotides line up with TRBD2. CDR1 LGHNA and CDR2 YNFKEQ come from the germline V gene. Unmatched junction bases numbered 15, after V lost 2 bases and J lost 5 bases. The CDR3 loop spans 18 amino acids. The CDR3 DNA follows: TGTGCCAGCAGCCAAAAAAAGAAGGAGCGGGAGCTAGTAGATACGCAGTATTTT. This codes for CASSQKKKERELVDTQYF.

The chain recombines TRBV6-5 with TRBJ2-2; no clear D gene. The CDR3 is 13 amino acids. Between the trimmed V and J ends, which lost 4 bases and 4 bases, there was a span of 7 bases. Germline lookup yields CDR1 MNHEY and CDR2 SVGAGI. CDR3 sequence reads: CASSFLSTGELFF. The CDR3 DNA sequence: TGTGCCAGCAGTTTCCTAAGCACCGGGGAGCTGTTTTTT.

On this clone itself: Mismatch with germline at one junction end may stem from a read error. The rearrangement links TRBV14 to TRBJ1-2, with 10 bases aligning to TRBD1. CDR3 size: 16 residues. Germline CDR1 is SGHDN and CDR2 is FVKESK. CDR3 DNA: TGTGCCAGCAGTCAAGGGGACAGGGGAGGAAACTATGGCTACACCTTC. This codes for CASSQGDRGGNYGYTF.

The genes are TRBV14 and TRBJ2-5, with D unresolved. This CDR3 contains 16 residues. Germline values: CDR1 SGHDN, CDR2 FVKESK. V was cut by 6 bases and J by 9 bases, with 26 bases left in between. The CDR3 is CASSRDDKSVVRPQYF. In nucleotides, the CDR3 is TGTGCCAGCAGTCGTGATGACAAGTCTGTGGTACGGCCCCAGTACTTC.

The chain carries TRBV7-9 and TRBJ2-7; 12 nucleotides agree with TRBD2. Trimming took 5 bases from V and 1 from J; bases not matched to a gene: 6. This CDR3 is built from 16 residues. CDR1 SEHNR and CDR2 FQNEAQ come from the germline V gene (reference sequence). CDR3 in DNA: TGTGCCAGCAGCCCGACTAGCGGGAGTAAATCCTACGAGCAGTACTTC. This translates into CASSPTSGSKSYEQYF.